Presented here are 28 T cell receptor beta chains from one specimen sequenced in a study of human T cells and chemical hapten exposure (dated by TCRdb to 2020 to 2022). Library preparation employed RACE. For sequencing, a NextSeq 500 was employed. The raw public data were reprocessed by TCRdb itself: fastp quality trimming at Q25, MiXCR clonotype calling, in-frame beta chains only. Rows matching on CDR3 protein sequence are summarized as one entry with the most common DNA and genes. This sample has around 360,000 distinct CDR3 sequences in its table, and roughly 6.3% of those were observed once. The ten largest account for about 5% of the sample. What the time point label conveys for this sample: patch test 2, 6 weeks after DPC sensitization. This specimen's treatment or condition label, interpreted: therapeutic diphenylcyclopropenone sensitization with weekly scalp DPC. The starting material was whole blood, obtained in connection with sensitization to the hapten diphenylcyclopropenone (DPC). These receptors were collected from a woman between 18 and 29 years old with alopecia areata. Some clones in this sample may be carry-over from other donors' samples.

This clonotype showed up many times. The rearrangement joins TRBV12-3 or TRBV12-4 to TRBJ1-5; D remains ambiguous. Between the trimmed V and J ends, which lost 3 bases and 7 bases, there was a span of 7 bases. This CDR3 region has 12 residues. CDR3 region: CASSFRRQPQHF. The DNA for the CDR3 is TGTGCCAGCAGTTTCCGGAGGCAGCCCCAGCATTTT.

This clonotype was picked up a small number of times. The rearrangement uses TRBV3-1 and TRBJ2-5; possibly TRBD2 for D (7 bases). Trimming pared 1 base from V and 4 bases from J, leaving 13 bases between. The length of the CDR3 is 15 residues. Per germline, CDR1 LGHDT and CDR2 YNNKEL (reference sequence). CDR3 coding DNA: TGTGCCAGCAGCCAAGGGATGGCGGGGGCAGAGACCCAGTACTTC. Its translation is CASSQGMAGAETQYF.

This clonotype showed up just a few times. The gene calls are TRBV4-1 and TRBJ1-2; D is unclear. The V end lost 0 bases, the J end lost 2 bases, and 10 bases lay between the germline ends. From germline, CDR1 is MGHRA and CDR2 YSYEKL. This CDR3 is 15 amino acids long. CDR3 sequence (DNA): TGCGCCAGCAGCCAAGATAACAGTGCCAACTATGGCTACACCTTC. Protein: CASSQDNSANYGYTF.

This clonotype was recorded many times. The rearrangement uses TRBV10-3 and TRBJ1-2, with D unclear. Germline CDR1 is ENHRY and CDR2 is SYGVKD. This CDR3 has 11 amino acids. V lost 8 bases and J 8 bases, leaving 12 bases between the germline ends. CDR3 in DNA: TGTGCCATCGAAGGAGCAGAAGGCTACACCTTC. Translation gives CAIEGAEGYTF.

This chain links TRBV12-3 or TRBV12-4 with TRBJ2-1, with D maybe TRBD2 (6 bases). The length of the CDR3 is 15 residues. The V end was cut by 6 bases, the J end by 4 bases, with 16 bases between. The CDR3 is CASSPPGLVYNEQFF. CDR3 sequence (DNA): TGTGCCAGCAGCCCTCCGGGACTTGTTTACAATGAGCAGTTCTTC.

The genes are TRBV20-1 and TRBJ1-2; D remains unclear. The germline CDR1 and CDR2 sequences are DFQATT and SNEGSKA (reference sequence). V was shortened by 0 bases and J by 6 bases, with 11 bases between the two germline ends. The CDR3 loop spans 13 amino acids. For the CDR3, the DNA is TGCAGTGCTAGAGATGACTTGTCTAATGGCTACACCTTC. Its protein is CSARDDLSNGYTF.

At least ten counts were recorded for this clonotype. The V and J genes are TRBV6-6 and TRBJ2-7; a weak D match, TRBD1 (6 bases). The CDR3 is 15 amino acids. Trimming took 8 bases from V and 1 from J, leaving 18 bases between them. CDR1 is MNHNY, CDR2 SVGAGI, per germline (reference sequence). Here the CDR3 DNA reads TGTGCCAGCGTCCGTGGGGGCCCCTCGTCCTACGAGCAGTACTTC. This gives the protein CASVRGGPSSYEQYF.

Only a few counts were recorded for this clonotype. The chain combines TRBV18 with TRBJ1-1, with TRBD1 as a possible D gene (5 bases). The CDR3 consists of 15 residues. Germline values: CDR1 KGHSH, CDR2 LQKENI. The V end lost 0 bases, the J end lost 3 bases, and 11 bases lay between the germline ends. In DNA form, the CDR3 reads TGTGCCAGCTCACCACCGATGGGGACGGACACTGAAGCTTTCTTT. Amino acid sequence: CASSPPMGTDTEAFF.

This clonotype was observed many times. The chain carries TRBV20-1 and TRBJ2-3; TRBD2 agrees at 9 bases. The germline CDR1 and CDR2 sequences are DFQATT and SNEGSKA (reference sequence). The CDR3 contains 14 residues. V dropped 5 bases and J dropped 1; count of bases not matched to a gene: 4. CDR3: CSALAGAGTDTQYF. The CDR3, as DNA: TGCAGTGCTTTAGCGGGGGCCGGCACAGATACGCAGTATTTT.

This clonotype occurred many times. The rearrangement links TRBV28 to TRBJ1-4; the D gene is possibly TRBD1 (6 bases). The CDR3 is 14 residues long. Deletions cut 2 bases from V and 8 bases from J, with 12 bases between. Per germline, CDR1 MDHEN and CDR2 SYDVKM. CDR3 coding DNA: TGTGCCAGCAGTTTAGAGATGGGGGCGGAAAAACTGTTTTTT. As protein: CASSLEMGAEKLFF.

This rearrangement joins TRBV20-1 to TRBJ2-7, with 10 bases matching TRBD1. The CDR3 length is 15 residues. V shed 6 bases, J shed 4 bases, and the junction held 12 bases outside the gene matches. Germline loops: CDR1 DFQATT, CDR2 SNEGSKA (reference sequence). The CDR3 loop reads CSAIHRDRGWYEQYF. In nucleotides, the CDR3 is TGCAGTGCCATACACCGGGACAGGGGTTGGTACGAGCAGTACTTC.

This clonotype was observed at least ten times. CDR3 nucleotides: TGTGCCAGCAGCACGGCCCCCGTAGGCACAGATACGCAGTATTTT. Encoded protein: CASSTAPVGTDTQYF. The chain uses TRBV7-2 and TRBJ2-3; D gene ambiguous. This CDR3 region has 15 residues. In germline, CDR1 is SGHTA, CDR2 FQGNSA. Deletions cut 5 bases from V and 1 base from J, with 13 bases between. Combining the CDR3 with reference TRBV7-2 and TRBJ2-3 gives the whole variable domain GAGVSQSPSNKVTEKGKDVELRCDPISGHTALYWYRQSLGQGLEFLIYFQGNSAPDKSGLPSDRFSAERTGGSVSTLTIQRTQQEDSAVYLCASSTAPVGTDTQYFGPGTRLTVL.

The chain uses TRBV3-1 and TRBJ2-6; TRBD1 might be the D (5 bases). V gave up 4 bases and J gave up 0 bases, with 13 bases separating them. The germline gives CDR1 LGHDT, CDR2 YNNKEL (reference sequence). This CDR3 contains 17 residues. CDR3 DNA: TGTGCCAGCAGCCTCTTCCAGGGAACCTCTGGGGCCAACGTCCTGACTTTC. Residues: CASSLFQGTSGANVLTF.

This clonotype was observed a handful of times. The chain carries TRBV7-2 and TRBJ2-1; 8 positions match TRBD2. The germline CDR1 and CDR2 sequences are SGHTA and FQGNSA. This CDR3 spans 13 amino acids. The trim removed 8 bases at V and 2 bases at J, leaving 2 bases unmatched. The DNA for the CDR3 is TGTGCCAGCCGGGGGGGGACCTACAATGAGCAGTTCTTC. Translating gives CASRGGTYNEQFF.

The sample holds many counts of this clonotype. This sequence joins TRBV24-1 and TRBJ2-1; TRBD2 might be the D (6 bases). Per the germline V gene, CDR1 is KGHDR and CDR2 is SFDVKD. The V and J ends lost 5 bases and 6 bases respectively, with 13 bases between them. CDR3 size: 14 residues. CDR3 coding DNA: TGTGCCACCAGTGCGGAGGGGTCATTCAATGAGCAGTTCTTC. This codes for CATSAEGSFNEQFF.

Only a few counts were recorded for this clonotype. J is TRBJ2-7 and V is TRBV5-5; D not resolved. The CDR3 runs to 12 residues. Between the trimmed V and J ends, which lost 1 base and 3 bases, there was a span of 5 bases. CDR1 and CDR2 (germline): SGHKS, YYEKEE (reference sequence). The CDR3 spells CASSLRFYEQYF. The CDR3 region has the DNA TGTGCCAGCAGCTTGCGCTTCTACGAGCAGTACTTC.

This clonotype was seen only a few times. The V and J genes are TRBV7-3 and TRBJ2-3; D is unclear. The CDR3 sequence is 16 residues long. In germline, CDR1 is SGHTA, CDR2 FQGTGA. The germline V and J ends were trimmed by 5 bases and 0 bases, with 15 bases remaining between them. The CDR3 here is CASSLQFSTSTDTQYF. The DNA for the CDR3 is TGTGCCAGCAGCCTACAATTTTCTACTAGCACAGATACGCAGTATTTT.

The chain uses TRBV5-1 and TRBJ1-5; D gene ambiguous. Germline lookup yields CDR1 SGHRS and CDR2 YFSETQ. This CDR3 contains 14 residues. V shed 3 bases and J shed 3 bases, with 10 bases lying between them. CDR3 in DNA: TGCGCCAGCAGCTATGACGGAGACAATCAGCCCCAGCATTTT. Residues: CASSYDGDNQPQHF.

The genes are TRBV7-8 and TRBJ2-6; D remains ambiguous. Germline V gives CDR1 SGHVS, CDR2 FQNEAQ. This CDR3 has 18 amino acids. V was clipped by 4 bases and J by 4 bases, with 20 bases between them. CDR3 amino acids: CASSYLPPDISGANVLTF. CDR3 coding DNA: TGTGCCAGCAGCTACCTCCCGCCAGATATTTCCGGGGCCAACGTCCTGACTTTC.

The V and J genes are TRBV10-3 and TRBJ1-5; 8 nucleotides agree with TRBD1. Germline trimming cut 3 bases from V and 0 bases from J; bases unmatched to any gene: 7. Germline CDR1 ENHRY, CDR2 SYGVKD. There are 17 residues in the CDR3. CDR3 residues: CAISDGTGGLSNQPQHF. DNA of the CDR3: TGTGCCATCAGTGATGGGACAGGTGGCCTTAGCAATCAGCCCCAGCATTTT.

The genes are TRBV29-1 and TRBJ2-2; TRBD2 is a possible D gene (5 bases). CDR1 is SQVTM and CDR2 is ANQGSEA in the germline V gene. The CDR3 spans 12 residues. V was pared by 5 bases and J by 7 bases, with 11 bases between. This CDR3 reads CSVHRGIGELFF. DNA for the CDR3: TGCAGCGTTCACCGGGGAATCGGGGAGCTGTTTTTT.

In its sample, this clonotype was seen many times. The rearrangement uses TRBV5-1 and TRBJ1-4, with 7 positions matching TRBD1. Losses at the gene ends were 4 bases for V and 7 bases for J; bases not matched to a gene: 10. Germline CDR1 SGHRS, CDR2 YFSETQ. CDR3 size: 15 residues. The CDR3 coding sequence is TGCGCCAGCAGCCCTAACGGACAGGCCTTTGAAAAACTGTTTTTT. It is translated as CASSPNGQAFEKLFF.

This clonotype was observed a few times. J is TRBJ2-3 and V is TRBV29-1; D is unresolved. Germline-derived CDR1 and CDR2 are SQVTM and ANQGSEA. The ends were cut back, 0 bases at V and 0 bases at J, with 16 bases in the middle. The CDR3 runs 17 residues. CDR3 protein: CSVEDPAGVPSTDTQYF. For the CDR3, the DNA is TGCAGCGTTGAAGATCCGGCAGGAGTCCCCAGCACAGATACGCAGTATTTT.

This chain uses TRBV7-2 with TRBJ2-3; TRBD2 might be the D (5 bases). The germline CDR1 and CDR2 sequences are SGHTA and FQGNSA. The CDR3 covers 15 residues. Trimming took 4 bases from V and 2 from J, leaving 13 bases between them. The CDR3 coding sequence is TGTGCCAGCAGCTCGGACTCGAGAGTCACAGATACGCAGTATTTT. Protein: CASSSDSRVTDTQYF.

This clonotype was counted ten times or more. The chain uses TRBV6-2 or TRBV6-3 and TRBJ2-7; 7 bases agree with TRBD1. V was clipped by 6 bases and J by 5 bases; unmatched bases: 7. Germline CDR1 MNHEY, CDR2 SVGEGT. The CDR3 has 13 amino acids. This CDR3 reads CASSRQGTDEQYF. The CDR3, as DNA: TGTGCCAGCAGCCGACAGGGAACGGACGAGCAGTACTTC.

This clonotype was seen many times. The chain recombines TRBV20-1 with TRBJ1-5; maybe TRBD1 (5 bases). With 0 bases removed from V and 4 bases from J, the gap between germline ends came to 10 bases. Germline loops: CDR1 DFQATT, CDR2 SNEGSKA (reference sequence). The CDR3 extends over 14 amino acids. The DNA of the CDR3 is TGCAGTGCTAGAGATGGGACGGAGAATCAGCCCCAGCATTTT. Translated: CSARDGTENQPQHF.

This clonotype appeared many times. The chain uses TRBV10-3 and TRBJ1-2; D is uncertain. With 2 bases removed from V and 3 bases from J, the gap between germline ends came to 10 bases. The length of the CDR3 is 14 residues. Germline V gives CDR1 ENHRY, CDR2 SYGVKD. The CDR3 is CAISEIGRHYGYTF. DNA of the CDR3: TGTGCCATCAGTGAGATAGGTCGCCACTATGGCTACACCTTC.

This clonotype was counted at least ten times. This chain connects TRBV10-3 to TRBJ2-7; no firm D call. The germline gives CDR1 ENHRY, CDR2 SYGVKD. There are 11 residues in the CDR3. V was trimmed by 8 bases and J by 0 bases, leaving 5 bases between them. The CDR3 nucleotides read TGTGCCATCGCCTACTCCTACGAGCAGTACTTC. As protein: CAIAYSYEQYF.